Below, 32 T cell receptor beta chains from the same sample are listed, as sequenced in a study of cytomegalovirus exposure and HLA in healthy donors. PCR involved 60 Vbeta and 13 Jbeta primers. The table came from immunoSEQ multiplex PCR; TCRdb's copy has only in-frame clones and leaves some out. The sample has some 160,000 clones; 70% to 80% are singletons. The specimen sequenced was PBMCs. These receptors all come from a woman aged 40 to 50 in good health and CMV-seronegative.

CDR3: CASSTESGYALQYF. The CDR3 nucleotides read TGTGCCAGCAGCACGGAGTCCGGGTACGCGTTGCAGTACTTC. This rearrangement joins TRBV11-2 to TRBJ2-7; D gene unclear. CDR3 length equals 14 residues. Per the germline V gene, CDR1 is SGHAT and CDR2 is FQNNGV. The V end lost 5 bases, the J end lost 9 bases, and 20 bases lay between the germline ends.

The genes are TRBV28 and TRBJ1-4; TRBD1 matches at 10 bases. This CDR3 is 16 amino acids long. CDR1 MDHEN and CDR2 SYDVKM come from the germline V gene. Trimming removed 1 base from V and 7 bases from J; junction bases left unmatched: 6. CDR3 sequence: CASSLLTGGLSEKLFF. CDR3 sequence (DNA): TGTGCCAGCAGTTTATTGACAGGGGGCTTGAGTGAAAAACTGTTTTTT.

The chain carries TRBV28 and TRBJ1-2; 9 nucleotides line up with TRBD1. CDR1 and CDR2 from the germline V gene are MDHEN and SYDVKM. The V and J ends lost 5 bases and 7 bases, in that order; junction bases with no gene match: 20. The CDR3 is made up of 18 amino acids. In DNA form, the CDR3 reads TGTGCCAGCAGTCCAACCCTGCCTGTACAGGGGGCGTTAGGTGGCTACACCTTC. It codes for CASSPTLPVQGALGGYTF.

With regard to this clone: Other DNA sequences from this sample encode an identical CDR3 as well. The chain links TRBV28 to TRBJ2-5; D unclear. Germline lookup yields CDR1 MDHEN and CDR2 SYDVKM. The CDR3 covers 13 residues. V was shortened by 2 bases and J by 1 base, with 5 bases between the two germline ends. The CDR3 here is CASSLTVQETQYF. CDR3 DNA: TGTGCCAGCAGTTTAACGGTCCAAGAGACCCAGTACTTC.

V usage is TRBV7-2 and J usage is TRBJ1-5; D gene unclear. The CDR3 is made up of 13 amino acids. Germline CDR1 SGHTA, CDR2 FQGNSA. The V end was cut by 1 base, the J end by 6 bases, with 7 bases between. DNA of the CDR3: TGTGCCAGCAGCTTAGGGCCAGGTCAGCCCCAGCATTTT. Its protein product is CASSLGPGQPQHF.

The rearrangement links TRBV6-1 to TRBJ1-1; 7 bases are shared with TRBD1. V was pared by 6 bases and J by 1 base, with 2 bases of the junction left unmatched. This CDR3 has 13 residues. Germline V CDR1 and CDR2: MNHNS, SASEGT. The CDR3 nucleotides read TGTGCCAGCAGGGACAGGAGGAACACTGAAGCTTTCTTT. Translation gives CASRDRRNTEAFF.

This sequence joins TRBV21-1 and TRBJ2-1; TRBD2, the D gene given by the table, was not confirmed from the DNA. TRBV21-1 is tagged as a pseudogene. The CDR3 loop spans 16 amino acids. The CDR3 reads CASSKTSGRAGSEQFF. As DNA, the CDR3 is TGTGCCAGCAGCAAAACTAGCGGGAGGGCGGGAAGTGAGCAGTTCTTC.

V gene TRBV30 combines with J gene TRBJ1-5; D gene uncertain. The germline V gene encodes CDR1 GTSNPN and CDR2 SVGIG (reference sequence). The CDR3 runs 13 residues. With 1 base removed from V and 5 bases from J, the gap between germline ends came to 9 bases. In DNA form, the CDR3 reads TGTGCCTGGAGTGGAGGGAACCATCAGCCCCAGCATTTT. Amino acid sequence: CAWSGGNHQPQHF.

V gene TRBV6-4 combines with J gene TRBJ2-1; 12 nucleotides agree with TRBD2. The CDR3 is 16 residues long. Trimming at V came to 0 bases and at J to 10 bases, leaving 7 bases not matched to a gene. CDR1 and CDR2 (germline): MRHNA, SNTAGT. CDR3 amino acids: CASSDSPSGGAQEQFF. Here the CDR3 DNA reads TGTGCCAGCAGTGACTCCCCTAGCGGGGGGGCCCAGGAGCAGTTCTTC.

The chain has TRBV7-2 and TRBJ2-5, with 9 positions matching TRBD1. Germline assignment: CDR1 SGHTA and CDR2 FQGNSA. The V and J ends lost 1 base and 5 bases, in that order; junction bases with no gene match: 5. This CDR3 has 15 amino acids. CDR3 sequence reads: CASSLGDRDEETQYF. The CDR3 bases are TGTGCCAGCAGCTTAGGGGACAGGGACGAGGAGACCCAGTACTTC.

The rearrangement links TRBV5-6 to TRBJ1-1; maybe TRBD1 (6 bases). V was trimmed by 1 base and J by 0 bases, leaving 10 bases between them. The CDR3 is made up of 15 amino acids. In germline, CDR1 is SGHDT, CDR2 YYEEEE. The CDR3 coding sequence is TGTGCCAGCAGCTTGCTATGGGGGCTGAACACTGAAGCTTTCTTT. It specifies CASSLLWGLNTEAFF.

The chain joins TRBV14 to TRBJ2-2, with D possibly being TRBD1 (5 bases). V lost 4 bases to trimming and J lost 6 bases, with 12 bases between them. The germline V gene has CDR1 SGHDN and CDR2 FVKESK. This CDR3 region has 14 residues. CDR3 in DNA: TGTGCCAGCAGCCCGGTCAGGGCCGCCGGGGAGCTGTTTTTT. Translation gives CASSPVRAAGELFF.

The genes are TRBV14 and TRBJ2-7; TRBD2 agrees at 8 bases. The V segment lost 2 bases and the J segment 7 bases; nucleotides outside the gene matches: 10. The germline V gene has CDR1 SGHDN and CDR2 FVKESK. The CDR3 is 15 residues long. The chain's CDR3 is CASSQRTGGRSEQYF. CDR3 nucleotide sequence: TGTGCCAGCAGCCAAAGAACGGGAGGGCGGAGTGAGCAGTACTTC.

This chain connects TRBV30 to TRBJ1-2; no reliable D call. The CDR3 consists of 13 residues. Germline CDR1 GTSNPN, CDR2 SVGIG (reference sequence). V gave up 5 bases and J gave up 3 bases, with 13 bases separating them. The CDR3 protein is CAWRTAGDYGYTF. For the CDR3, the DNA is TGTGCCTGGCGAACGGCGGGTGACTATGGCTACACCTTC. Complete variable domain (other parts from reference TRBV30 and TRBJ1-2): SQTIHQWPATLVQPVGSPLSLECTVEGTSNPNLYWYRQAAGRGLQLLFYSVGIGQISSEVPQNLSASRPQDRQFILSSKKLLLSDSGFYLCAWRTAGDYGYTFGSGTRLTVV.

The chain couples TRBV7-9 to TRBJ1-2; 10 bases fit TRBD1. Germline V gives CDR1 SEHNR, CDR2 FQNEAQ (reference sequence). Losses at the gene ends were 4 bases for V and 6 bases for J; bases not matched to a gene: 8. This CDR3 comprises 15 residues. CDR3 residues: CASSSGTGDLHGYTF. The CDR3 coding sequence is TGTGCCAGCAGCTCGGGGACAGGGGATTTGCATGGCTACACCTTC.

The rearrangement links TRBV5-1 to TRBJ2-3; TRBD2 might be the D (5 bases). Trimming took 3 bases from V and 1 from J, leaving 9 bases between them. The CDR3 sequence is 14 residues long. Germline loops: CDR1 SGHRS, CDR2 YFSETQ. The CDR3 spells CASSSQLGTDTQYF. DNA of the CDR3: TGCGCCAGCAGCTCTCAACTAGGCACAGATACGCAGTATTTT.

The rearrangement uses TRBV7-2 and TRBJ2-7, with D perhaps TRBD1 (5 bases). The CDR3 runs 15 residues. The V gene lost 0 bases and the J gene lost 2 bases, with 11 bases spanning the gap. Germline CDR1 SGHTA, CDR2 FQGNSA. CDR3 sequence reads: CASSLASQGPYEQYF. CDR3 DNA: TGTGCCAGCAGCTTAGCGAGTCAGGGTCCCTACGAGCAGTACTTC.

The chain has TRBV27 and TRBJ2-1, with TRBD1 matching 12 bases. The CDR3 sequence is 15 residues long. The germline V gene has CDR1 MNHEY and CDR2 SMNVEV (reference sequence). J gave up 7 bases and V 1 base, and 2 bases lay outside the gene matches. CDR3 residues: CASSLWDRGQNEQFF. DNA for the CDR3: TGTGCCAGCAGTTTATGGGACAGGGGGCAAAATGAGCAGTTCTTC.

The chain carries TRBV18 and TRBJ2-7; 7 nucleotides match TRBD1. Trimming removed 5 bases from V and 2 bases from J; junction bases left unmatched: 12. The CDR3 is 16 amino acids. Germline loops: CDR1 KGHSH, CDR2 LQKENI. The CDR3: CASSSTRTGATYEQYF. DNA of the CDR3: TGTGCCAGCTCATCCACACGGACAGGAGCTACCTACGAGCAGTACTTC.

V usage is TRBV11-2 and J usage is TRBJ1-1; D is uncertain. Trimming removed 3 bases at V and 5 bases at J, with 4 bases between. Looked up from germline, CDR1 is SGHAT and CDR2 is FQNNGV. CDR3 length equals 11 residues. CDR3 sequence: CASSFSTEAFF. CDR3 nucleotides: TGTGCCAGCAGCTTCTCGACTGAAGCTTTCTTT.

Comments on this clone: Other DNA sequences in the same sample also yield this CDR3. CDR3 region: CASSVGHSERSGELFF. CDR3 in DNA: TGCGCCAGCAGCGTGGGACACTCTGAGCGGTCCGGGGAGCTGTTTTTT. The rearrangement joins TRBV10-2 to TRBJ2-2; perhaps TRBD1 as D (6 bases). Between the trimmed V and J ends, which lost 6 bases and 6 bases, there was a span of 20 bases. Per germline, CDR1 WSHSY and CDR2 SAAADI. The CDR3 runs to 16 residues.

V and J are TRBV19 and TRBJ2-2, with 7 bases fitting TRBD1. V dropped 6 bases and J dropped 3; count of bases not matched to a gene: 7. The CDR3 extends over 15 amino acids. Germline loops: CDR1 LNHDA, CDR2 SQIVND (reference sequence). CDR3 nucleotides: TGTGCCAGTAGCTTTCAGGGGGAATACACCGGGGAGCTGTTTTTT. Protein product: CASSFQGEYTGELFF.

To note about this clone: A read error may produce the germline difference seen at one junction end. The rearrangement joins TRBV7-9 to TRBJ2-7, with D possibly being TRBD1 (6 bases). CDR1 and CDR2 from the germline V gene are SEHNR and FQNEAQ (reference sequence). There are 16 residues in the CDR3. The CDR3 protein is CANSLVGQRKTYEQYF. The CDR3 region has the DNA TGTGCCAACAGCTTAGTCGGACAGCGCAAGACCTACGAGCAGTACTTC.

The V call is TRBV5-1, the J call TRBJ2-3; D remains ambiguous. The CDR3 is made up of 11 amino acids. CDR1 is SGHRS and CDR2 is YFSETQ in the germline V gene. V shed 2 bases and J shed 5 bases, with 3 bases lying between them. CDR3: CASSFQDTQYF. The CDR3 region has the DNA TGCGCCAGCAGCTTCCAAGATACGCAGTATTTT.

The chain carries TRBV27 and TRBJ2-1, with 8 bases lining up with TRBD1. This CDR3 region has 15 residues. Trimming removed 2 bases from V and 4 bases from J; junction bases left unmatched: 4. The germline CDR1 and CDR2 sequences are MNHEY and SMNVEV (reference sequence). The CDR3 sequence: CASSLRTGKYNEQFF. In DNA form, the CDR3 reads TGTGCCAGCAGTTTAAGGACAGGGAAATACAATGAGCAGTTCTTC.

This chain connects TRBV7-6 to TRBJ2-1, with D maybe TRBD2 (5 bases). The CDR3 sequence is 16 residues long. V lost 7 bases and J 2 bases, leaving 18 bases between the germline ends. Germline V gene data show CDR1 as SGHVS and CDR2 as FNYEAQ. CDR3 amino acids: CASNAGVRATYNEQFF. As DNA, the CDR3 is TGTGCCAGCAACGCTGGGGTGCGGGCGACCTACAATGAGCAGTTCTTC.

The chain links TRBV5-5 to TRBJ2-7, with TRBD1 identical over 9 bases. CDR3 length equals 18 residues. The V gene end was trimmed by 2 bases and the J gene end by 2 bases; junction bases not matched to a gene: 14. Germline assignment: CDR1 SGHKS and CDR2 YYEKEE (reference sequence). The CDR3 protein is CASSFSIGTGQGPYEQYF. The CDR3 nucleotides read TGTGCCAGCAGCTTTTCCATCGGGACGGGACAGGGTCCCTACGAGCAGTACTTC.

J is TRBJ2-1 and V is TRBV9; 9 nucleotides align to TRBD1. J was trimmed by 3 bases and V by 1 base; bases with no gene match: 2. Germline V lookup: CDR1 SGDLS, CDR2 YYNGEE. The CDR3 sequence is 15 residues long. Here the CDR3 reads CASSVTGGLYNEQFF. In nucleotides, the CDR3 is TGTGCCAGCAGCGTAACAGGGGGCCTCTACAATGAGCAGTTCTTC.

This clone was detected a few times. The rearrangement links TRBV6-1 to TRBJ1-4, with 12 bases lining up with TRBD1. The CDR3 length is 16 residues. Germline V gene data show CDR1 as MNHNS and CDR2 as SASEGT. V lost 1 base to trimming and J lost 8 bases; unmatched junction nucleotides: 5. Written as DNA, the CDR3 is TGTGCCAGCAGTGAAGGAACCGGGACAGGGGGCGAAAAACTGTTTTTT. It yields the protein CASSEGTGTGGEKLFF.

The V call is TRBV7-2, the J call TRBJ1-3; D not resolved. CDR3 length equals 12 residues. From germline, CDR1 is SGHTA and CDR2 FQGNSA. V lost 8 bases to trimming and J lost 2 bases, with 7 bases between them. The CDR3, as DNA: TGTGCCAGCCGGAGGGCTGGAAACACCATATATTTT. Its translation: CASRRAGNTIYF.

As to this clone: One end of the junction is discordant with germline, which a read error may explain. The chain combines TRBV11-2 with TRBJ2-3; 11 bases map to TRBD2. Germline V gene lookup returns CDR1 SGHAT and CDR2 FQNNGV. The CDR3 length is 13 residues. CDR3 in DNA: TGTGCCAGCAGCTTAGCGGGGCTAGCGGGAGGTTTTTTT. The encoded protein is CASSLAGLAGGFF.

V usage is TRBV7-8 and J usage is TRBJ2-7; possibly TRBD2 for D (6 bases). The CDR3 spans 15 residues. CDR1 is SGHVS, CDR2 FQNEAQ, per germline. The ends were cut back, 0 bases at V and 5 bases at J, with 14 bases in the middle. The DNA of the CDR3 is TGTGCCAGCAGCTTAGCGTCGAGGAGGGGCCACGAGCAGTACTTC. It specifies CASSLASRRGHEQYF.